The rows below give T cell receptor beta chains drawn from one sample of a study of T-cell reconstitution after alpha-beta-depleted transplantation in children. TCRdb called the PCR reads again in MiXCR, with one record for every CDR3 protein. Counted here are about 480,000 distinct CDR3 sequences, around 12% occurring once; the ten biggest clones make up over 5.5%. The source material was PBMCs from the stem cell graft donor, sampled from the stem cell graft. Receptors were obtained from a human donor who donated a stem cell graft to a child with combined immunodeficiency. Both conserved end residues are trimmed from each CDR3. The D gene is left open where the match is weak.

J	D	V	CDR3
TRBJ1-1	-	TRBV18	ASSRQGRNTEAF
TRBJ2-7	-	TRBV28	ASSLTSSSSYEQY
TRBJ2-7	TRBD1	TRBV4-2	ASSPDRGRTYEQY
TRBJ1-1	TRBD1	TRBV12-3/TRBV12-4	ASRTGGAGSAF
TRBJ2-3	TRBD2	TRBV7-3	ASSFNLRLAGGRSTDTQY
TRBJ2-2	-	TRBV12-3/TRBV12-4	ASRPQGTGELF
TRBJ2-3	-	TRBV13	ASRRGRSTDTQY
TRBJ1-2	-	TRBV27	ASSLKGQGSYGYT
TRBJ2-7	TRBD1	TRBV10-3	AISEVVDRDSYEQY
TRBJ1-2	TRBD1	TRBV19	ASSSDRDTGRHYGYT
TRBJ2-3	TRBD2	TRBV7-4	ASSAGLGPSGFCTDTQY
TRBJ2-3	-	TRBV2	ASSFQRVSTDTQY
TRBJ2-1	TRBD2	TRBV29-1	SVIGASGSRHNEQF
TRBJ1-2	-	TRBV4-3	ASSPQWGRTYGYT
TRBJ2-1	TRBD2	TRBV24-1	ATGRAGDNEQF
TRBJ1-6	TRBD1	TRBV5-1	ASSLGGTGFSPLH
TRBJ2-5	-	TRBV5-6	ASSSPAGTAETQY
TRBJ2-2	TRBD2	TRBV11-2	ASSWGLAGVTGELF
TRBJ2-7	-	TRBV4-3	ASSQDIVESYEQY
TRBJ1-1	-	TRBV27	ASNPLGDATEAF
TRBJ2-5	-	TRBV28	ASRPGARRETQY
TRBJ2-7	TRBD1	TRBV9	ASSVVGDSSYEQY
TRBJ2-3	-	TRBV4-1	ASSQDSLVGDTQY
TRBJ1-5	-	TRBV7-2	ASSQWSDQPQH
TRBJ2-1	TRBD2	TRBV7-2	ASSSFGGRFDEQF
TRBJ2-1	-	TRBV6-2/TRBV6-3	ASRSLGNEQF
TRBJ2-1	TRBD2	TRBV20-1	SAAGLAGGNSYNEQF
TRBJ1-4	-	TRBV25-1	ASSEFFPATNEKLF
TRBJ2-4	TRBD1	TRBV6-5	ASSYSAGGKSLY
TRBJ2-1	TRBD1	TRBV11-2	ASSSGQGRVNEQF
TRBJ2-3	TRBD2	TRBV20-1	SAYRLAVTDTQY
TRBJ2-3	-	TRBV29-1	SVEWGPTDTQY
TRBJ1-2	-	TRBV30	ARSGRFYGYT
TRBJ2-7	TRBD2	TRBV7-9	ASSLVASGHYEQY
TRBJ2-7	TRBD1	TRBV4-3	ASSEQTGNSYEQY
TRBJ2-1	-	TRBV25-1	ASSDRQYSYNEQF
TRBJ2-1	TRBD1	TRBV12-3/TRBV12-4	ASSLAIGSGTGGHEQF
TRBJ2-1	-	TRBV6-6	ASSYIGDNEQF
TRBJ2-1	-	TRBV5-1	ASSLAGGRGGYNEQF
TRBJ2-7	TRBD2	TRBV7-8	ASSPASGPYSYEQY
TRBJ2-7	TRBD2	TRBV20-1	SAVLGTSGAYEQY
TRBJ1-2	-	TRBV4-2	ASSQTRGYYGYT
TRBJ2-2	-	TRBV24-1	ATSDLGGSGELF
TRBJ1-1	-	TRBV4-2	ASSQLRDEAF
TRBJ1-4	-	TRBV21-1	ASSLERGLLNEKLF
TRBJ1-1	TRBD1	TRBV6-5	ASSYTEGAGLINF
TRBJ2-2	TRBD1	TRBV6-1	ATTEQGSGELF
TRBJ1-1	-	TRBV29-1	SVDLQGWATEAF
TRBJ2-7	-	TRBV27	ASSLSDGVSYEQY
TRBJ1-5	-	TRBV6-1	ATRRGRQPQH
TRBJ2-2	-	TRBV12-3/TRBV12-4	ASSFQGNTGELF
TRBJ2-7	TRBD2	TRBV7-2	ASSLKAAASGFYEQY
TRBJ2-3	-	TRBV29-1	SVVEVRGTDTQY
TRBJ2-3	-	TRBV12-3/TRBV12-4	ASSRTKDTQY
TRBJ2-1	-	TRBV12-3/TRBV12-4	ASSFRQGRLDEQF
TRBJ2-1	TRBD2	TRBV5-1	ASSLGLAETYNEQF
TRBJ2-1	-	TRBV12-3/TRBV12-4	ASSSDSPFYNEQF
TRBJ2-3	-	TRBV7-2	ASSLSLRTDTQY
TRBJ2-3	TRBD2	TRBV19	ASSPSLPGLVRADTQY
TRBJ1-2	-	TRBV29-1	SFGVNYGYT